This is a list of T cell receptor beta chains from one sample in a study of STAT3 mutations in large granular lymphocyte leukemia. Profiled with immunoSEQ multiplex PCR; TCRdb holds only in-frame clones, not every one. Of fewer than 8,500 clones in the sample, 90% to 95% were seen once. The sample consisted of peripheral blood mononuclear cells. These receptors originate from a man aged 50-59 years with T-cell large granular lymphocyte leukemia. Some clones in this sample may be carry-over from other donors' samples. Each CDR3 is given with its conserved first and last residue. Fields, in order: D gene, V gene, clone size, J gene, CDR3 DNA, CDR3 protein. The D gene is left open where the match is weak. The size of a clone is reported for some rows only, either as once, few or many, or as a class for expanded clones.

D: TRBD1; V: TRBV5-1; size: -; J: TRBJ1-1; DNA: TGCGCCAGCAGCCCCGGGGCAGGGGGTAACACTGAAGCTTTCTTT; CDR3: CASSPGAGGNTEAFF
D: TRBD1; V: TRBV5-1; size: -; J: TRBJ1-5; DNA: TGCGCCAGTAGCTCCGGGACAGGGGGCAATCAGCCCCAGCATTTT; CDR3: CASSSGTGGNQPQHF
D: -; V: TRBV19; size: once; J: TRBJ1-4; DNA: TGTGCCAGTAGTAAAGGCCAGGCTTCTAATGAAAAACTGTTTTTT; CDR3: CASSKGQASNEKLFF
D: -; V: TRBV6-5; size: -; J: TRBJ1-1; DNA: TGTGCCAGCAGTTACCAGGGGATGAACACTGAAGCTTTCTTT; CDR3: CASSYQGMNTEAFF
D: -; V: TRBV18; size: -; J: TRBJ2-7; DNA: TGTGCCAGCTTCAAATCTAGCGCCTCCTACGAGCAGTACTTC; CDR3: CASFKSSASYEQYF
D: TRBD1; V: TRBV19; size: once; J: TRBJ2-7; DNA: TGTGCCAGTAGTATCCGACAGGGATCCTCCTACGAGCAGTACTTC; CDR3: CASSIRQGSSYEQYF
D: -; V: TRBV5-4; size: -; J: TRBJ2-7; DNA: TGTGCCAGCAGCTTGGAGGCAGGACCTTTTGCCGAGCAGTACTTC; CDR3: CASSLEAGPFAEQYF
D: -; V: TRBV9; size: -; J: TRBJ2-5; DNA: TGTGCCAGCAGCGTAGGGACTGTACAAGAGACCCAGTACTTC; CDR3: CASSVGTVQETQYF
D: -; V: TRBV5-1; size: -; J: TRBJ2-5; DNA: TGCGCCAGCAGCACAACTAGCCAAGAGACCCAGTACTTC; CDR3: CASSTTSQETQYF
D: TRBD1; V: TRBV5-4; size: -; J: TRBJ1-2; DNA: TGTGCCAGCAGCGGTAAAACAGGGGGCCCCAACGACTATGGCTACACCTTC; CDR3: CASSGKTGGPNDYGYTF
D: -; V: TRBV4-1; size: -; J: TRBJ2-1; DNA: TGCGCCAGCAGCCAAGCCCAAGGGCCTTTTGAGCAGTTCTTC; CDR3: CASSQAQGPFEQFF
D: TRBD1; V: TRBV25-1; size: -; J: TRBJ2-7; DNA: TGTGCCAGCAGTGATTACGACAGGGCCTACGAGCAGTACTTC; CDR3: CASSDYDRAYEQYF
D: -; V: TRBV11-2; size: -; J: TRBJ1-2; DNA: TGTGCCAGCAGCTTGAGCAGGGGTTACTATGGCTACACCTTC; CDR3: CASSLSRGYYGYTF
D: TRBD1; V: TRBV5-1; size: -; J: TRBJ1-1; DNA: TGCGCCAGCAGCTCGGGACAGGAGAACACTGAAGCTTTCTTT; CDR3: CASSSGQENTEAFF
D: -; V: TRBV27; size: -; J: TRBJ2-7; DNA: TGTGCCAGCAAAGGATCGACTGTGCACTCCTACGAGCAGTACTTC; CDR3: CASKGSTVHSYEQYF
D: -; V: TRBV30; size: -; J: TRBJ1-1; DNA: TGTGCCTGGAGACGGGACGCCAGAAGGGCTGAAGCTTTCTTT; CDR3: CAWRRDARRAEAFF
D: TRBD2; V: TRBV6-1; size: -; J: TRBJ2-5; DNA: TGTGCCAGCAGTGAACTTAGCGGGGGGGCCGAACGGGGAGAGACCCAGTACTTC; CDR3: CASSELSGGAERGETQYF